Below, one T cell receptor beta chain is given with its context. The CDR3 consists of 16 residues. CDR1 is SGHAT, CDR2 FQNNGV, per germline. V lost 1 base to trimming and J lost 5 bases, with 17 bases between them. The data stem from a study of identifying expanded T cells in peripheral blood. Some clones are missing from TCRdb's copy, which holds only in-frame ones; the method was immunoSEQ multiplex PCR. In the table there are some 97,000 clones, roughly 88% of which are singletons. The TCR originated in a person aged 18 to 75 in good health. Source material: blood. This chain links TRBV11-2 with TRBJ1-1; perhaps TRBD1 as D (6 bases). The CDR3 DNA sequence: TGTGCCAGCAGCTTAGGGTGGGGGGGCGCCGTGACTGAAGCTTTCTTT. Protein sequence: CASSLGWGGAVTEAFF.